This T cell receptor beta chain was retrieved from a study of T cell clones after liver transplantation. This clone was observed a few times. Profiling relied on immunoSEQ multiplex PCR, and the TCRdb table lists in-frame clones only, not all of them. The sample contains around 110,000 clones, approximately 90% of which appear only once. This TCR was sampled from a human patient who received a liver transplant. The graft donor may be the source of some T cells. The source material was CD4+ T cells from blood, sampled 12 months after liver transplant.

DNA for the CDR3: TGTGCCAGCAGCTTAGAGTCTTCAGAGACACAGCCCCAGCATTTT. Its translation: CASSLESSETQPQHF. This rearrangement joins TRBV7-8 to TRBJ1-5; D is unclear. Germline assignment: CDR1 SGHVS and CDR2 FQNEAQ. The CDR3 loop spans 15 amino acids. V was clipped by 1 base and J by 7 bases, with 14 bases between them.